Listed below are T cell receptor beta chains from one sample, sequenced in a study of early T cells in non-severe SARS-CoV-2 infection. TCRdb passed the 5' RACE reads through MiXCR, listing each CDR3 protein once. The sample shows 85,000 to 100,000 distinct CDR3 sequences, 11% of them seen only once. Input material: whole blood. Receptors originate from an adult who was a healthcare worker with PCR-confirmed SARS-CoV-2 infection or an uninfected control (not recorded which). Both conserved end residues are part of each CDR3. D genes are given only for firm matches. The size entry is marked missing in some rows and otherwise reads once, few, many or a size class.

j_gene	abundance	d_gene	v_gene	CDR3nt	CDR3aa
TRBJ2-6	few	NA	TRBV20-1	TGCAGTGCCTCAGGGGGGTTTAGCTCTGGGGCCAACGTCCTGACTTTC	CSASGGFSSGANVLTF
TRBJ2-7	few	NA	TRBV7-9	TGTGCCAGCAGCCTGGGGTCGGGGCAGACCTACGAGCAGTACTTC	CASSLGSGQTYEQYF
TRBJ2-3	NA	TRBD2	TRBV28	TGTGCCAGCAGTCCACCCTCGCGGGAGCGCACAGATACGCAGTATTTT	CASSPPSRERTDTQYF
TRBJ2-3	few	NA	TRBV28	TGTGCCAGCAACCACCGGGGTCGGGGGACAGATACGCAGTATTTT	CASNHRGRGTDTQYF
TRBJ1-5	many	TRBD1	TRBV4-1	TGCGCCAGCAGCCAAGGGACAGGGTTCGAACAGCCCCAGCATTTT	CASSQGTGFEQPQHF
TRBJ1-2	many	NA	TRBV18	TGTGCCAGCTCACCAGGCAGGGACCGTGGCTACACCTTC	CASSPGRDRGYTF
TRBJ2-5	few	NA	TRBV6-5	TGTGCCAGCAGTTACGGGGCACTTGAAGAGACCCAGTACTTC	CASSYGALEETQYF
TRBJ1-2	many	NA	TRBV4-1	TGCGCCAGCAGCCTACTCAGCGGGATTAACTATGGCTACACCTTC	CASSLLSGINYGYTF
TRBJ1-5	NA	NA	TRBV7-2	TGTGCCAGCAGACAGGACGTCAATCAGCCCCAGCATTTT	CASRQDVNQPQHF
TRBJ2-5	many	NA	TRBV5-1	TGCGCCAGCAGCTGGAACCAAGAGACCCAGTACTTC	CASSWNQETQYF
TRBJ1-1	few	NA	TRBV18	TGTGCCAGCTCACCGGGGGCCACGGCGGGGACTGAAGCTTTCTTT	CASSPGATAGTEAFF
TRBJ2-1	NA	TRBD2	TRBV6-5	TGTGCCAGCAGTTACGTGTCTAGCGGGGGCCAGAATGAGCAGTTCTTC	CASSYVSSGGQNEQFF
TRBJ2-3	many	NA	TRBV6-5	TGTGCCAGCACACCCTGGCAGGGTAGTTCAGATACGCAGTATTTT	CASTPWQGSSDTQYF
TRBJ2-4	few	NA	TRBV9	TGTGCCAGCAGCGTAGACGACGCACTAGCCAAAAACATTCAGTACTTC	CASSVDDALAKNIQYF
TRBJ2-5	NA	NA	TRBV7-6	TGTGCCAGCAGCTCCAGGAGGCAAGAGACCCAGTACTTC	CASSSRRQETQYF
TRBJ2-2	many	NA	TRBV12-3/TRBV12-4	TGTGCCAGCAGGGCCAGGCAGACCGGGGAGCTGTTTTTT	CASRARQTGELFF
TRBJ2-7	many	NA	TRBV5-4	TGTGCCAGCAGCTTTGGCCCTTACTCCTACGAGCAGTACTTC	CASSFGPYSYEQYF
TRBJ2-2	NA	NA	TRBV5-1	TGCGCCAGCAGCTGGTTGGACTACTCCAAGGGGGAGCTGTTTTTT	CASSWLDYSKGELFF
TRBJ1-2	many	TRBD1	TRBV7-9	TGTGCCAGCAGCACTGCTCGGACAGGTTCGGGAGGCTACACCTTC	CASSTARTGSGGYTF
TRBJ1-2	many	TRBD1	TRBV2	TGTGCCAGCACGGCCGGGACAGACTATGGCTACACCTTC	CASTAGTDYGYTF
TRBJ2-1	few	TRBD1	TRBV14	TGTGCCAGCAGCCTAACAGGGGCAGGGATCGAGCGGAATGAGCAGTTCTTC	CASSLTGAGIERNEQFF
TRBJ2-7	NA	TRBD2	TRBV6-5	TGTGCCAGCAGTCCCACGGGCGGGAGGGCCTACGAGCAGTACTTC	CASSPTGGRAYEQYF
TRBJ2-6	NA	NA	TRBV7-3	TGTGCCAGCAGCTTAATGGTCTCTGGGGCCAACGTCCTGACTTTC	CASSLMVSGANVLTF
TRBJ2-5	many	TRBD2	TRBV2	TGTGCCAGCAGTGAGACTAGCGTGAAACAAGAGACCCAGTACTTC	CASSETSVKQETQYF